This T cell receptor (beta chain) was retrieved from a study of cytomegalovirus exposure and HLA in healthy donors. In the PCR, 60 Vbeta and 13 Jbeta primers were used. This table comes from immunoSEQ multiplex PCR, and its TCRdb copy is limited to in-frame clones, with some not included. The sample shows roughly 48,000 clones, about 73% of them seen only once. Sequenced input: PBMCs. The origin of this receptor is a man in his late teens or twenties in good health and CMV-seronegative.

In nucleotides, the CDR3 is TGTGCCAGCAGCCCGTTACAGGGGGCGGCTTTCTTT. Translation: CASSPLQGAAFF. The chain joins TRBV6-5 to TRBJ1-1, with TRBD1 identical over 9 bases. With V trimmed by 6 bases and J by 11 bases, 7 bases remained unmatched. From germline, CDR1 is MNHEY and CDR2 SVGAGI. The CDR3 extends over 12 amino acids.